These 23 T cell receptor beta chains originate from one sample sequenced in a study of blood T cell repertoires in COVID-19. TCRdb keeps only in-frame clones here, not all; method: immunoSEQ multiplex PCR. This repertoire shows over 400,000 clones, approximately 91% found once; its top ten account for roughly 8.3%. The sequencing sample was made of peripheral blood. These receptors all stem from a woman aged 45 to 65 with COVID-19, enrolled during active disease.

The chain employs TRBV11-2 and TRBJ1-1; D might be TRBD1 (5 bases). Trimming removed 2 bases at V and 1 base at J, with 8 bases between. The CDR3 has 14 residues. Germline V gives CDR1 SGHAT, CDR2 FQNNGV. The CDR3 bases are TGTGCCAGCAGCTTACAGGGCCCGAACACTGAAGCTTTCTTT. This sequence encodes CASSLQGPNTEAFF.

The rearrangement uses TRBV7-6 and TRBJ2-3; 8 nucleotides agree with TRBD2. Germline V lookup: CDR1 SGHVS, CDR2 FNYEAQ. Trimming cost V 1 base and J 4 bases; bases outside gene matches: 4. This CDR3 region has 15 residues. This CDR3 is CASSLGAGRADTQYF. The CDR3 DNA follows: TGTGCCAGCAGCTTAGGGGCCGGGAGGGCAGATACGCAGTATTTT.

The gene calls are TRBV5-5 and TRBJ2-1; 12 bases are a match to TRBD2. Trimming removed 4 bases from V and 15 bases from J; junction bases left unmatched: 14. This CDR3 region has 15 residues. Germline-derived CDR1 and CDR2 are SGHKS and YYEKEE (reference sequence). The CDR3 DNA sequence: TGTGCCAGCAGCCTCCTGACTAGCGGGGGCACTTTAATGTTCTTC. Its translation is CASSLLTSGGTLMFF.

The V and J genes are TRBV6-5 and TRBJ2-3; D gene uncertain. Per the germline V gene, CDR1 is MNHEY and CDR2 is SVGAGI. The CDR3 is made up of 16 amino acids. V was clipped by 2 bases and J by 6 bases, with 18 bases between them. The CDR3 nucleotides read TGTGCCAGCAGTTACGACCAGCCCCAGGTTGCGGATACGCAGTATTTT. Translation: CASSYDQPQVADTQYF.

The chain has TRBV18 and TRBJ2-7; 7 bases are shared with TRBD2. Trimming at V came to 6 bases and at J to 3 bases, leaving 8 bases not matched to a gene. Germline V gives CDR1 KGHSH, CDR2 LQKENI. The CDR3 extends over 14 amino acids. Here the CDR3 reads CASSREGSYYEQYF. DNA of the CDR3: TGTGCCAGCTCCAGGGAGGGGAGCTACTACGAGCAGTACTTC.

This sequence joins TRBV5-6 and TRBJ1-4, with D hard to call. The V end was cut by 1 base, the J end by 4 bases, with 14 bases between. This CDR3 is built from 16 residues. Germline lookup yields CDR1 SGHDT and CDR2 YYEEEE. CDR3 residues: CASSLPVTGGNEKLFF. CDR3 DNA: TGTGCCAGCAGCTTGCCAGTAACCGGCGGTAATGAAAAACTGTTTTTT. The full variable domain, its missing parts supplied by reference TRBV5-6 and TRBJ1-4, is DAGVTQSPTHLIKTRGQQVTLRCSPKSGHDTVSWYQQALGQGPQFIFQYYEEEERQRGNFPDRFSGHQFPNYSSELNVNALLLGDSALYLCASSLPVTGGNEKLFFGSGTQLSVL.

As for this clone: Other DNA sequences in this specimen translate into the identical CDR3. V usage is TRBV19 and J usage is TRBJ1-2, with D perhaps matching TRBD1 (6 bases). The CDR3 extends over 12 amino acids. Trimming shortened V by 3 bases and J by 8 bases, and 10 bases separated the two germline ends. Looked up from germline, CDR1 is LNHDA and CDR2 is SQIVND (reference sequence). The CDR3 DNA reads TGTGCCAGTAGTATGGGCAGGGGCGGCTACACCTTC. It is translated as CASSMGRGGYTF.

The chain joins TRBV5-6 to TRBJ2-1; 7 bases match TRBD1. The CDR3 runs 14 residues. Unmatched junction bases numbered 5, after V lost 4 bases and J lost 4 bases. The germline gives CDR1 SGHDT, CDR2 YYEEEE. In DNA, the CDR3 is TGTGCCAGCAGCCCCGGGACAGTTTACAATGAGCAGTTCTTC. Its translation: CASSPGTVYNEQFF.

The chain uses TRBV25-1 and TRBJ1-4; D is possibly TRBD1 (5 bases). V gave up 6 bases and J gave up 0 bases, with 14 bases separating them. The CDR3 contains 16 residues. Germline V CDR1 and CDR2: MGHDK, SYGVNS. CDR3 DNA: TGTGCCAGCAGCCCCCTGGGGGGTACAACTAATGAAAAACTGTTTTTT. Its protein is CASSPLGGTTNEKLFF.

With regard to this clone: The identical CDR3 is also encoded by other nucleotide sequences in the sample. V usage is TRBV6-5 and J usage is TRBJ2-1; D may be TRBD2 (7 bases). Germline CDR1 MNHEY, CDR2 SVGAGI. This CDR3 is 16 amino acids long. With 2 bases removed from V and 4 bases from J, the gap between germline ends came to 15 bases. The CDR3 region has the DNA TGTGCCAGCAGTTACAGTGGGGGGGGCTCTTACAATGAGCAGTTCTTC. Amino acids: CASSYSGGGSYNEQFF.

This clone has just a few counts. This chain uses TRBV10-3 with TRBJ1-2; D gene ambiguous. Germline V gives CDR1 ENHRY, CDR2 SYGVKD. V lost 4 bases and J 0 bases, leaving 6 bases between the germline ends. The CDR3 runs to 13 residues. The DNA for the CDR3 is TGTGCCATCAGTGGCGGTTCTAACTATGGCTACACCTTC. Translation: CAISGGSNYGYTF.

The chain combines TRBV9 with TRBJ1-5; perhaps TRBD1 as D (6 bases). V lost 2 bases and J lost 4, with 13 bases in between. CDR3 length: 15 amino acids. CDR1 and CDR2 from the germline V gene are SGDLS and YYNGEE. The CDR3 DNA reads TGTGCCAGCAGCGTTCATGGACAGTATAATCAGCCCCAGCATTTT. This sequence encodes CASSVHGQYNQPQHF. The whole variable domain, filled in from reference TRBV9 and TRBJ1-5, reads DSGVTQTPKHLITATGQRVTLRCSPRSGDLSVYWYQQSLDQGLQFLIQYYNGEERAKGNILERFSAQQFPDLHSELNLSSLELGDSALYFCASSVHGQYNQPQHFGDGTRLSIL.

This clone was observed a few times. The V call is TRBV28, the J call TRBJ1-5, with D maybe TRBD1 (6 bases). The ends were cut back, 2 bases at V and 7 bases at J, with 12 bases in the middle. The CDR3 covers 14 residues. Germline lookup yields CDR1 MDHEN and CDR2 SYDVKM. The chain's CDR3 is CASSLGGAGQPQHF. The CDR3 region has the DNA TGTGCCAGCAGTTTAGGGGGGGCAGGGCAGCCCCAGCATTTT. The whole variable domain, remainder taken from reference TRBV28 and TRBJ1-5, is DVKVTQSSRYLVKRTGEKVFLECVQDMDHENMFWYRQDPGLGLRLIYFSYDVKMKEKGDIPEGYSVSREKKERFSLILESASTNQTSMYLCASSLGGAGQPQHFGDGTRLSIL.

The chain is built from TRBV4-2 and TRBJ2-2, with TRBD2 identical over 9 bases. The germline V gene has CDR1 LGHNA and CDR2 YNFKEQ. The CDR3 runs to 17 residues. With V trimmed by 1 base and J by 6 bases, 9 bases remained unmatched. CDR3 amino acids: CASSQVVLGGGAGELFF. CDR3 DNA sequence: TGTGCCAGCAGCCAAGTGGTCCTCGGCGGGGGGGCCGGGGAGCTGTTTTTT.

V usage is TRBV18 and J usage is TRBJ1-3; 9 nucleotides align to TRBD1. This CDR3 contains 16 residues. From germline, CDR1 is KGHSH and CDR2 LQKENI. J gave up 2 bases and V 5 bases, and 7 bases lay outside the gene matches. CDR3 in DNA: TGTGCCAGCTCATCTTCCGGGACAGGGACTGGAAACACCATATATTTT. As protein: CASSSSGTGTGNTIYF.

This rearrangement joins TRBV6-5 to TRBJ2-7, with 7 bases lining up with TRBD1. The CDR3 runs 14 residues. The germline gives CDR1 MNHEY, CDR2 SVGAGI. The J segment lost 0 bases and the V segment lost 6 bases, leaving 5 bases of the junction unmatched. CDR3 amino acids: CASSNRGGSYEQYF. In DNA, the CDR3 is TGTGCCAGCAGCAACAGGGGCGGCTCCTACGAGCAGTACTTC.

The rearrangement joins TRBV5-4 to TRBJ2-6; no firm D call. The ends were cut back, 4 bases at V and 4 bases at J, with 9 bases in the middle. The CDR3 runs to 14 residues. Germline CDR1 reads SGHNT; CDR2 reads YYREEE (reference sequence). CDR3 nucleotide sequence: TGTGCCAGCAGCATGTTATCCGGGGCCAACGTCCTGACTTTC. It specifies CASSMLSGANVLTF.

This clone was observed a few times. This chain links TRBV2 with TRBJ1-6; no clear D. The CDR3 sequence is 16 residues long. V was cut by 4 bases and J by 7 bases, with 17 bases left in between. Germline CDR1 reads SNHLY; CDR2 reads FYNNEI. CDR3 DNA sequence: TGTGCCAGCAGTGGGTTACTATCCGGATACAATTCACCCCTCCACTTT. Residues: CASSGLLSGYNSPLHF.

V and J are TRBV5-1 and TRBJ1-1, with D uncertain. V lost 2 bases and J 5 bases, leaving 13 bases between the germline ends. Per germline, CDR1 SGHRS and CDR2 YFSETQ. The CDR3 totals 14 residues. The CDR3 region is CASSFQVSGTEAFF. The DNA for the CDR3 is TGCGCCAGCAGCTTCCAGGTTTCGGGAACTGAAGCTTTCTTT.

The gene calls are TRBV19 and TRBJ1-5; 7 positions agree with TRBD1. V lost 5 bases and J lost 1; bases outside the gene matches: 17. The CDR3 sequence is 19 residues long. Germline lookup yields CDR1 LNHDA and CDR2 SQIVND (reference sequence). The DNA of the CDR3 is TGTGCCAGTAGTTCCGCCGGGACAGCAGGGGGTCTGAGCAATCAGCCCCAGCATTTT. Its translation: CASSSAGTAGGLSNQPQHF.

The chain joins TRBV5-1 to TRBJ2-5, with TRBD1 as a possible D gene (5 bases). V was trimmed by 4 bases and J by 3 bases, leaving 13 bases between them. CDR1 and CDR2 (germline): SGHRS, YFSETQ. CDR3 length: 14 amino acids. The CDR3 sequence is CASSRVTAKETQYF. In DNA form, the CDR3 reads TGCGCCAGCAGCCGGGTGACAGCGAAAGAGACCCAGTACTTC. The full variable domain, with the rest looked up from reference TRBV5-1 and TRBJ2-5, is KAGVTQTPRYLIKTRGQQVTLSCSPISGHRSVSWYQQTPGQGLQFLFEYFSETQRNKGNFPGRFSGRQFSNSRSEMNVSTLELGDSALYLCASSRVTAKETQYFGPGTRLLVL.

The chain carries TRBV6-5 and TRBJ1-6, with TRBD1 matching 9 bases. Germline-derived CDR1 and CDR2 are MNHEY and SVGAGI. J lost 9 bases, V lost 5 bases, and 8 bases had no gene match. The CDR3 extends over 15 amino acids. The CDR3 nucleotides read TGTGCCAGCAGTAGGCAGCAGGACAGGGGTTCACCCCTCCACTTT. Protein: CASSRQQDRGSPLHF.

This clone appeared a single time. This chain links TRBV12-3 or TRBV12-4 with TRBJ2-3, with D hard to call. With 6 bases removed from V and 4 bases from J, the gap between germline ends came to 5 bases. The CDR3 runs to 11 residues. Here the CDR3 reads CASRRSDTQYF. CDR3 sequence (DNA): TGTGCCAGCAGGCGTTCAGATACGCAGTATTTT.